This TCR beta chain came from a study of blood T cell repertoires in COVID-19 (dated by TCRdb to the early 2020s). General notes on the study: Samples covering the acute and convalescent phases of COVID-19 were provided by collaborators in the United States, Italy and Spain. Samples were obtained from the ongoing ImmuneRACE study (first 160 participants) and from some 1,200 subjects provided by 6 global collaborators. The material from the prospective study consisted of cDNA or gDNA derived from T cells, B-cell-depleted T cells, or PBMCs. Sample metadata almost always included a de-identified subject ID, COVID-19 status, age in years and sex. HLA class I and class II types, where available, came from metadata supplied by the sample provider rather than from assay-based typing. A freely available public database, intended as a resource for researchers studying the immune response to SARS-CoV-2, is where the repertoires were released. The dataset comprised deeply sampled blood TCRbeta repertoires from subjects exposed to, actively infected with, or recovered from COVID-19. Broader findings and caveats from the paper: How much clinical and demographic metadata was included differed by source and by participant, and the metadata was provided uncurated.

A distance of 17 bases separates the germline ends of V and J, which lose 5 bases and 6 bases respectively. Via the germline V gene (reference sequence), CDR1 is SGHKS and CDR2 YYEKEE. The CDR3, cysteine through phenylalanine, is 15 amino acids long. The kept DNA is CDR3 alone, 45 bases in frame from the first base. Each collaborating institution followed its own protocols to collect whole blood in K2EDTA tubes. For TCRbeta analysis, collaborators shipped samples as frozen whole blood, isolated PBMCs, or DNA extracted from either of those sample types. In regard to this clone: Its binding antigen is unknown. No base quality information exists; no much larger clone differs at one position.

The immunoSEQ Assay, a bias-controlled multiplex PCR, was used to amplify TCRbeta CDR3 regions from genomic DNA. The authors processed their data as follows. The number of nucleated cells in each sample was estimated from the amplification of reference gene primers within the assay. To quantify the absolute abundance of each unique TCRbeta CDR3 rearrangement, sequence reads were collapsed and filtered. For each sample, productive Simpson clonality was calculated by taking the square root of Simpson's diversity index across productive rearrangements. This immuneACCESS table, as held by TCRdb, lists in-frame sequences with V and J called but not all clones. Of the missing ones, under half trace to an unresolved V gene in checked studies; the others have no known cause. For V, J and clone size, that table is used; D and trimming come from the DNA. In this sample the table shows 130,000 to 150,000 clones, more than 65% of which occur a single time. 9.5% to 13% of the sample belongs to the ten largest clones.

The receptor was derived from a man aged 55 to 70 with active or convalescent COVID-19. Sequencing was carried out using peripheral blood. This chain is built from TRBV5-5 and TRBJ2-2; TRBD2 is a weak D gene call, 5 bases matching. The CDR3: CASSPGLAHPGELFF. The sequence in DNA is TGTGCCAGCAGTCCCGGACTGGCACACCCCGGGGAGCTGTTTTTT.